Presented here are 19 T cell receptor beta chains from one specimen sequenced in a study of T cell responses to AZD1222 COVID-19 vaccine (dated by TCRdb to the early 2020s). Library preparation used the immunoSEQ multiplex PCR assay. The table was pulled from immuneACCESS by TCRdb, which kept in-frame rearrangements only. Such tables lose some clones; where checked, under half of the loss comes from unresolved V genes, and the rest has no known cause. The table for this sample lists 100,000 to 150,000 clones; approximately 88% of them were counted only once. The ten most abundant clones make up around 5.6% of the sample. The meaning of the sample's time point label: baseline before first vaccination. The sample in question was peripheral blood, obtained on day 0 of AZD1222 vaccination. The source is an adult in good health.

CDR3 sequence: CATSDTKGQQETQYF. CDR3 nucleotides: TGTGCCACCAGTGATACAAAGGGACAGCAAGAGACCCAGTACTTC. The chain joins TRBV24-1 to TRBJ2-5, with TRBD1 identical over 7 bases. After removal of 3 bases from V and 2 bases from J, the junction contained 5 bases not matched to a gene. The germline V gene encodes CDR1 KGHDR and CDR2 SFDVKD. The CDR3 contains 15 residues.

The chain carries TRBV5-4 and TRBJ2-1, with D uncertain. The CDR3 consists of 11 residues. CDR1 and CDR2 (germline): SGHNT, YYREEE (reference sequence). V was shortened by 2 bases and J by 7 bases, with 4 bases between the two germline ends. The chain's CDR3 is CASSLQNEQFF. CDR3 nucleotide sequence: TGTGCCAGCAGCTTACAAAATGAGCAGTTCTTC. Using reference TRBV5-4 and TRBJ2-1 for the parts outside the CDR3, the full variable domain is ETGVTQSPTHLIKTRGQQVTLRCSSQSGHNTVSWYQQALGQGPQFIFQYYREEENGRGNFPPRFSGLQFPNYSSELNVNALELDDSALYLCASSLQNEQFFGPGTRLTVL.

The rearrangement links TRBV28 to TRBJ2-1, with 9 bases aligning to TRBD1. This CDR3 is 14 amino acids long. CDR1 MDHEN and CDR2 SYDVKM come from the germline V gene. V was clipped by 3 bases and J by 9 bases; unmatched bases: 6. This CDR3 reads CASSLGTGFGEQFF. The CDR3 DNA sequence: TGTGCCAGCAGTTTGGGGACAGGGTTCGGTGAGCAGTTCTTC.

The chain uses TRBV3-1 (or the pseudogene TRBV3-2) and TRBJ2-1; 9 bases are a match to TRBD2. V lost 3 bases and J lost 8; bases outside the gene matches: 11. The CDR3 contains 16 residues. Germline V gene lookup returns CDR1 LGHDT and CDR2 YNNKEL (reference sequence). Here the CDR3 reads CASSHHLSGSSYEQFF. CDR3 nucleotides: TGTGCCAGCAGCCATCATCTTAGCGGGAGTTCCTATGAGCAGTTCTTC.

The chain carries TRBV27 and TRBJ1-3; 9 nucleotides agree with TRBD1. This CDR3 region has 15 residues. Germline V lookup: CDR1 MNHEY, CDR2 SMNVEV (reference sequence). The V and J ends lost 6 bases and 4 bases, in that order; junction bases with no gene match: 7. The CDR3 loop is CASSRMGTGGNTIYF. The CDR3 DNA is TGTGCCAGCAGCCGAATGGGGACAGGGGGAAACACCATATATTTT.

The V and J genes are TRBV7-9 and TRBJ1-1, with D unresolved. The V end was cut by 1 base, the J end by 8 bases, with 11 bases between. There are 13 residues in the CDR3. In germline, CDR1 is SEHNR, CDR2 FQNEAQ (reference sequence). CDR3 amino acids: CASSLGHNTEAFF. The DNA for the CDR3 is TGTGCCAGCAGCTTAGGTCACAATACGGAAGCTTTCTTT.

This CDR3 reads CASSLFILNEKLFF. The CDR3 region has the DNA TGTGCCAGCAGTTTATTCATCTTAAATGAAAAACTGTTTTTT. The J gene is TRBJ1-4, the V gene TRBV28; no reliable D call. CDR1 MDHEN and CDR2 SYDVKM come from the germline V gene. Deletions cut 1 base from V and 5 bases from J, with 8 bases between. The CDR3 loop spans 14 amino acids.

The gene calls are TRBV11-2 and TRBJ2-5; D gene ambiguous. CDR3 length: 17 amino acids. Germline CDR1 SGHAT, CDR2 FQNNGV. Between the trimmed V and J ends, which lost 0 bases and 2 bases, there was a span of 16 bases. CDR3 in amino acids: CASSLDLRRSPQETQYF. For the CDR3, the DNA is TGTGCCAGCAGCTTAGATCTGCGTAGGTCCCCTCAAGAGACCCAGTACTTC.

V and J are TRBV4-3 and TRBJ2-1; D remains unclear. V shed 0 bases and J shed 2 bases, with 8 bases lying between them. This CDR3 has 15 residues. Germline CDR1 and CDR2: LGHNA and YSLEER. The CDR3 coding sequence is TGCGCCAGCAGCCAAGATCGAACAGCCTACAATGAGCAGTTCTTC. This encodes CASSQDRTAYNEQFF.

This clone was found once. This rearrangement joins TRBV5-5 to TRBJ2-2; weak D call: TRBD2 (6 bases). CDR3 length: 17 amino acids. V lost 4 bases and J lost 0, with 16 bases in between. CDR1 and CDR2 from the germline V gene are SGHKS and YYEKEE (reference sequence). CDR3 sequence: CASSLEPAGTNTGELFF. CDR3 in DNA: TGTGCCAGCAGCCTGGAGCCAGCGGGTACGAACACCGGGGAGCTGTTTTTT. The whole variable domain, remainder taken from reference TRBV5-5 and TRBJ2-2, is DAGVTQSPTHLIKTRGQQVTLRCSPISGHKSVSWYQQVLGQGPQFIFQYYEKEERGRGNFPDRFSARQFPNYSSELNVNALLLGDSALYLCASSLEPAGTNTGELFFGEGSRLTVL.

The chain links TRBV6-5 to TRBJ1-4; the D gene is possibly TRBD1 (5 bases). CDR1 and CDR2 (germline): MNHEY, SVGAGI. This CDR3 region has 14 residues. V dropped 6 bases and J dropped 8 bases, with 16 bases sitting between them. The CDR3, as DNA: TGTGCCAGCAGCTTCACCGGGACCGCAGAAAAACTGTTTTTT. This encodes CASSFTGTAEKLFF.

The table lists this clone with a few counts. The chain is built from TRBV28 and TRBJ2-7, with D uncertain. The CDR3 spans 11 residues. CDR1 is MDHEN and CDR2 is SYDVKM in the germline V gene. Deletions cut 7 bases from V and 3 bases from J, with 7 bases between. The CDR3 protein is CASKKYYEQYF. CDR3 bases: TGTGCCAGCAAGAAATACTACGAGCAGTACTTC.

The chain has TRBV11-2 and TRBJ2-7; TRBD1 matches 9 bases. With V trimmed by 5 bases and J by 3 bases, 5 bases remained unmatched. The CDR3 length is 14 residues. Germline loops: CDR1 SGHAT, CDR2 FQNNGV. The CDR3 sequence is CASSTGTGSYEQYF. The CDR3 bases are TGTGCCAGCAGCACGGGGACAGGGAGCTACGAGCAGTACTTC.

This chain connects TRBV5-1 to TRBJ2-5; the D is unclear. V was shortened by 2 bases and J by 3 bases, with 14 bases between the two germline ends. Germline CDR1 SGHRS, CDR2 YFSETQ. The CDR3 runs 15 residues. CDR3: CASSFGPPSEETQYF. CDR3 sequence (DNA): TGCGCCAGCAGCTTCGGGCCGCCTTCGGAAGAGACCCAGTACTTC. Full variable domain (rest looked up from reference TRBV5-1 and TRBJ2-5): KAGVTQTPRYLIKTRGQQVTLSCSPISGHRSVSWYQQTPGQGLQFLFEYFSETQRNKGNFPGRFSGRQFSNSRSEMNVSTLELGDSALYLCASSFGPPSEETQYFGPGTRLLVL.

CDR3 region: CASRDPIGQGNEQYF. The CDR3, as DNA: TGTGCCAGCAGGGATCCTATCGGACAGGGCAACGAGCAGTACTTC. The chain links TRBV7-9 to TRBJ2-7; 8 bases fit TRBD1. The CDR3 runs to 15 residues. CDR1 and CDR2 from the germline V gene are SEHNR and FQNEAQ (reference sequence). V was pared by 6 bases and J by 5 bases, with 12 bases of the junction left unmatched.

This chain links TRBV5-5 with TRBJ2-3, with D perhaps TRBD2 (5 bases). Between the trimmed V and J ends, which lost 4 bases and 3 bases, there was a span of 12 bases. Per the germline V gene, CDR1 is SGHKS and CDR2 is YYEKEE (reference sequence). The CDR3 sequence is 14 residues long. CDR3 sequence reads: CASSLLGDTDTQYF. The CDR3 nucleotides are TGTGCCAGCAGCCTTCTCGGGGATACAGATACGCAGTATTTT.

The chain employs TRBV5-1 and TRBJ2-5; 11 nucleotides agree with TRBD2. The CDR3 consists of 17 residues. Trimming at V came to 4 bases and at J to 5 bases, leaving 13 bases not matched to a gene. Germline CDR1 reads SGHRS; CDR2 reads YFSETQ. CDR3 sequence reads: CASSPSALAGVMETQYF. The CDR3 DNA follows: TGCGCCAGCAGCCCGAGCGCACTAGCGGGGGTTATGGAGACCCAGTACTTC.

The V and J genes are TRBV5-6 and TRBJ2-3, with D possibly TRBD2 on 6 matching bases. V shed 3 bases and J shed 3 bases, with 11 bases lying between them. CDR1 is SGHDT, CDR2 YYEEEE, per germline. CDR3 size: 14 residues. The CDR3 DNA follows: TGTGCCAGCAGCTCGCCGACTAGTACAGATACGCAGTATTTT. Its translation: CASSSPTSTDTQYF.

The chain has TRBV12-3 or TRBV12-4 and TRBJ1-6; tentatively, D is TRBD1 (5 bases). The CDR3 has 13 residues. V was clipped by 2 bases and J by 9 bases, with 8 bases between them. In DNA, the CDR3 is TGTGCCAGCAGTTTAATGGGGGGTTCACCCCTCCACTTT. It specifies CASSLMGGSPLHF.